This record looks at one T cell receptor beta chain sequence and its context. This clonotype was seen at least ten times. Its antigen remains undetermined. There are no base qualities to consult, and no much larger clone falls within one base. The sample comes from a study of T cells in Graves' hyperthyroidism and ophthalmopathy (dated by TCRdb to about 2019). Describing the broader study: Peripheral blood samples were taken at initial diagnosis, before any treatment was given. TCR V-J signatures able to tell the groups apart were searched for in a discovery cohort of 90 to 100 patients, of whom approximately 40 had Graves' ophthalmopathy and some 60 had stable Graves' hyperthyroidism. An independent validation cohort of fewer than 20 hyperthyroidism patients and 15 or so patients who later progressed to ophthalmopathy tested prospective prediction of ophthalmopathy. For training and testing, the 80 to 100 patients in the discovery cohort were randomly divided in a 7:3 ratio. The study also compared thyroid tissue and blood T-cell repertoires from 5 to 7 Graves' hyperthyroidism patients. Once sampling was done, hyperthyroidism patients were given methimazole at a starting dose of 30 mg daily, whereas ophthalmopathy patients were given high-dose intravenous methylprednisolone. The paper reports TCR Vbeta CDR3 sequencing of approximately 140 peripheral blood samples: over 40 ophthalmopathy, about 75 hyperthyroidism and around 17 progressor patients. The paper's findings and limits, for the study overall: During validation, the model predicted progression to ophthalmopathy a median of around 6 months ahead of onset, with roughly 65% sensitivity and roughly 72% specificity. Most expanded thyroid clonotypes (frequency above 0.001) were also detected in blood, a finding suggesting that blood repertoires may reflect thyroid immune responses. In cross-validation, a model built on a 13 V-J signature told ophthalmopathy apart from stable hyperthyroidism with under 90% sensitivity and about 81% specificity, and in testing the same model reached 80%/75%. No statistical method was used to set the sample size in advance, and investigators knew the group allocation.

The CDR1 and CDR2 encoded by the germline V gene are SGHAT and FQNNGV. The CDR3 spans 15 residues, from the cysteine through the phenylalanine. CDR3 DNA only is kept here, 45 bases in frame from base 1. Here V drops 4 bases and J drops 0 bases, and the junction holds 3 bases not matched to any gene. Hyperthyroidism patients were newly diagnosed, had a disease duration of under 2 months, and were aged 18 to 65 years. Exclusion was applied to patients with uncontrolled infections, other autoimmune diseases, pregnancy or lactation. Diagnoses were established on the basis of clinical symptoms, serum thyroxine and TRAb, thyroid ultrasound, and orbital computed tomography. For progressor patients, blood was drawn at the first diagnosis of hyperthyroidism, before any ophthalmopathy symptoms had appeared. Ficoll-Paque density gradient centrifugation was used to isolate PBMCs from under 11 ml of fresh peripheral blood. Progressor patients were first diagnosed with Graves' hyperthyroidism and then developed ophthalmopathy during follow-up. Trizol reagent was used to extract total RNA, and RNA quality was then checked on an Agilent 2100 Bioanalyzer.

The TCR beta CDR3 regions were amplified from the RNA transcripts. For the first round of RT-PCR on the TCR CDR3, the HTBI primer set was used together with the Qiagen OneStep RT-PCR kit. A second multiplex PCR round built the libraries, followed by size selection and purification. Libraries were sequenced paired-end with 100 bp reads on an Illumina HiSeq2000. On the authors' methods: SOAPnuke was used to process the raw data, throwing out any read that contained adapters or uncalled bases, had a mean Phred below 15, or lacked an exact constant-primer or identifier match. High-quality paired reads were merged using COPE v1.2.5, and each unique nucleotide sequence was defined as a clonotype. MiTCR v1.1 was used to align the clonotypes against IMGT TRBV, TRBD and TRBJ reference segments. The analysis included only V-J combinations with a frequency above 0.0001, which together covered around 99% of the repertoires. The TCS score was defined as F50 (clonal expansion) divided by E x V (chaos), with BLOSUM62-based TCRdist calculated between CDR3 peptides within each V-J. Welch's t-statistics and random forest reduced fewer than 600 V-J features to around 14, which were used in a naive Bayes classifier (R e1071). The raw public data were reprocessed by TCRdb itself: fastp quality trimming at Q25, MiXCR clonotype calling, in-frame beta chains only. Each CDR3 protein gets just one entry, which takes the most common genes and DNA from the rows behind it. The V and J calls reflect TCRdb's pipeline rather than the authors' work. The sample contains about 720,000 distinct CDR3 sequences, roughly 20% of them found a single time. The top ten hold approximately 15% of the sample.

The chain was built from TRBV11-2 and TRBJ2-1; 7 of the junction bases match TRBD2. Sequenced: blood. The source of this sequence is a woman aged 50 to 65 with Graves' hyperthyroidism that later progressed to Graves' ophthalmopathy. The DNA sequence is TGTGCCAGCAGCTCGACTAGCTTCTCCTACAATGAGCAGTTCTTC. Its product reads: CASSSTSFSYNEQFF.